The next 18 T cell receptor beta chains were all read from a single sample in a study of Graves' ophthalmopathy and Graves' hyperthyroidism. The authors amplified TCR beta CDR3 regions, and they did so from RNA transcripts for repertoire sequencing. The workflow started with a first-round RT-PCR run with HTBI primers and then moved on to a second-round multiplex PCR. TCRdb reprocessed the multiplex PCR reads with MiXCR, giving one entry per CDR3 protein. The top ten hold approximately 40% of the sample, which has about 220,000 distinct CDR3 sequences, roughly 21% seen once. Sequencing input: peripheral blood. Receptors were obtained from a woman between 45 and 60 years old with Graves' ophthalmopathy.

This clonotype was counted ten times or more. The V and J genes are TRBV29-1 and TRBJ1-1; D remains unclear. This CDR3 is 8 amino acids long. Looked up from germline, CDR1 is SQVTM and CDR2 is ANQGSEA. V gave up 4 bases and J gave up 14 bases, with 8 bases separating them. The CDR3 coding sequence is TGCAGCGTTGGCCCTGTCTTCTTT. Protein: CSVGPVFF.

This clonotype has at least ten counts. The chain recombines TRBV30 with TRBJ2-7, with TRBD1 identical over 8 bases. The germline V gene has CDR1 GTSNPN and CDR2 SVGIG (reference sequence). This CDR3 contains 12 residues. Trimming cost V 5 bases and J 2 bases; bases outside gene matches: 2. CDR3 nucleotide sequence: TGTGCCTGGGGGACAGGACCCTACGAGCAGTACTTC. It yields the protein CAWGTGPYEQYF.

The chain uses TRBV10-3 and TRBJ2-7; 12 nucleotides match TRBD1. The V and J ends lost 11 bases and 0 bases, in that order; junction bases with no gene match: 11. This CDR3 is 16 amino acids long. The germline CDR1 and CDR2 sequences are ENHRY and SYGVKD. The CDR3 is CAVHGTGGSSSYEQYF. The CDR3 coding sequence is TGTGCCGTTCACGGGACAGGGGGCTCGAGCTCCTACGAGCAGTACTTC.

This clonotype was recorded many times. The V call is TRBV20-1, the J call TRBJ2-5, with a tentative D call TRBD1 (6 bases). Per the germline V gene, CDR1 is DFQATT and CDR2 is SNEGSKA (reference sequence). The CDR3 is 12 residues long. V shed 1 base and J shed 7 bases, with 10 bases lying between them. The CDR3: CSARAEQGTQYF. CDR3 nucleotide sequence: TGCAGTGCTAGAGCCGAACAGGGGACCCAGTACTTC.

This clonotype came up a few times. The rearrangement uses TRBV3-1 and TRBJ2-5; TRBD2 agrees at 13 bases. Germline V gene sequence: CDR1 LGHDT, CDR2 YNNKEL (reference sequence). V dropped 5 bases and J dropped 3; count of bases not matched to a gene: 6. CDR3 length: 16 amino acids. The CDR3, as DNA: TGTGCCAGCAGCTACCGGACTAGCGGGAGAAAAGAGACCCAGTACTTC. As protein: CASSYRTSGRKETQYF.

This clonotype was counted only a few times. J is TRBJ1-1 and V is TRBV7-9; D call uncertain. The CDR3 has 11 residues. The V and J ends lost 3 bases and 11 bases respectively, with 10 bases between them. CDR1 is SEHNR and CDR2 is FQNEAQ in the germline V gene (reference sequence). CDR3 protein: CASSLGGLAFF. CDR3 nucleotides: TGTGCCAGCAGCTTGGGAGGGCTGGCTTTCTTT.

Comment on this clonotype: The CDR3 does not close with the conserved phenylalanine or tryptophan, likely indicating a read error. The chain uses TRBV6-1 and TRBJ2-7, with D perhaps being TRBD1 or TRBD2 (6 bases each). In germline, CDR1 is MNHNS, CDR2 SASEGT. This CDR3 is built from 14 residues. The CDR3: CGSNRGVGPGEQYL. CDR3 DNA sequence: TGTGGCAGCAATAGGGGGGTTGGCCCAGGAGAGCAGTACTTA.

This clonotype was picked up one time. V usage is TRBV7-6 and J usage is TRBJ2-1; D is unresolved. The CDR3 has 14 amino acids. V was clipped by 0 bases and J by 4 bases, with 7 bases between them. Germline assignment: CDR1 SGHVS and CDR2 FNYEAQ. The DNA of the CDR3 is TGTGCCAGCAGCTTAGCAGACGGATACAATGAGCAGTTCTTC. This encodes CASSLADGYNEQFF.

This chain links TRBV28 with TRBJ1-2; a weak D match, TRBD1 (5 bases). Per germline, CDR1 MDHEN and CDR2 SYDVKM. The V end was cut by 1 base, the J end by 6 bases, with 12 bases between. This CDR3 has 14 residues. The chain's CDR3 is CASSLLGENHGYTF. CDR3 DNA: TGTGCCAGCAGTTTATTAGGGGAAAACCATGGCTACACCTTC.

The chain recombines TRBV6-2 or TRBV6-3 with TRBJ2-7; a possible D gene is TRBD2 (5 bases). The length of the CDR3 is 14 residues. Germline assignment: CDR1 MNHEY and CDR2 SVGEGT. V lost 4 bases, J lost 1 base, and 11 bases lay in between. The CDR3 reads CASSSFGESYEQYF. CDR3 DNA: TGTGCCAGCAGTTCCTTTGGGGAGTCCTACGAGCAGTACTTC.

This clonotype was picked up many times. V gene TRBV28 combines with J gene TRBJ2-7; TRBD1 agrees at 11 bases. Germline CDR1 reads MDHEN; CDR2 reads SYDVKM. This CDR3 has 14 residues. Unmatched junction bases numbered 6, after V lost 7 bases and J lost 4 bases. The CDR3 sequence is CASTWTGGRYEQYF. The CDR3 DNA sequence: TGTGCCAGCACCTGGACAGGGGGCAGGTACGAGCAGTACTTC.

This clonotype was detected only a few times. The chain has TRBV29-1 and TRBJ2-5, with 10 bases lining up with TRBD2. The CDR3 totals 15 residues. The V and J ends lost 6 bases and 5 bases, in that order; junction bases with no gene match: 12. In germline, CDR1 is SQVTM, CDR2 ANQGSEA. In DNA, the CDR3 is TGCAGCGTGACCCCTAGCGGGAGTTCGGAGGAGACCCAGTACTTC. It is translated as CSVTPSGSSEETQYF.

Ten or more counts support this clonotype. J is TRBJ1-1 and V is TRBV5-1; possible D gene TRBD1, 6 bases. This CDR3 spans 14 amino acids. Germline CDR1 SGHRS, CDR2 YFSETQ. The germline V and J ends were trimmed by 2 bases and 0 bases, with 8 bases remaining between them. The CDR3 DNA sequence: TGCGCCAGCAGCTTCCAGGGGCTGAACACTGAAGCTTTCTTT. Its translation is CASSFQGLNTEAFF.

This clonotype was observed many times. The CDR3 region is CASSFSRVTYYEQYF. In DNA, the CDR3 is TGTGCCAGCAGTTTTAGTAGGGTCACCTACTACGAGCAGTACTTC. The chain uses TRBV28 and TRBJ2-7; no definite D call. V lost 3 bases, J lost 3 bases, and 15 bases lay in between. CDR3 length: 15 residues. From germline, CDR1 is MDHEN and CDR2 SYDVKM.

The sample holds many counts of this clonotype. The chain recombines TRBV6-1 with TRBJ2-6; D may be TRBD1 (5 bases). V was shortened by 6 bases and J by 2 bases, with 14 bases between the two germline ends. CDR1 is MNHNS, CDR2 SASEGT, per germline. There are 16 residues in the CDR3. The CDR3 nucleotides read TGTGCCAGCAGCCAGGGAATGACCCCTGGGGCCAACGTCCTGACTTTC. Amino acids: CASSQGMTPGANVLTF.

At least ten counts were recorded for this clonotype. The chain uses TRBV3-1 and TRBJ1-6; D might be TRBD1 (5 bases). Looked up from germline, CDR1 is LGHDT and CDR2 is YNNKEL (reference sequence). The CDR3 has 13 amino acids. Deletions cut 5 bases from V and 10 bases from J, with 12 bases between. CDR3 DNA sequence: TGTGCCAGCAGCGACAGAGAATGGTCACCCCTCCACTTT. Translation: CASSDREWSPLHF.

A remark on this clonotype: Since a much larger clone is just one base distant, this may be a read error. The chain employs TRBV18 and TRBJ1-5, with 7 positions matching TRBD1. Trimming took 4 bases from V and 7 from J; bases not matched to a gene: 4. The germline V gene has CDR1 KGHSH and CDR2 LQKENI. The CDR3 is 13 residues long. CDR3 nucleotides: TGTGCCAGCTCACGCAGACAGGGACAGCCCCAGCATTTT. The encoded protein is CASSRRQGQPQHF.

In its sample, this clonotype was seen many times. The chain recombines TRBV9 with TRBJ2-7; 11 bases fit TRBD2. V trimming: 1 base; J trimming: 5 bases; junction bases outside the gene matches: 5. Looked up from germline, CDR1 is SGDLS and CDR2 is YYNGEE. The CDR3 extends over 15 amino acids. The CDR3 DNA follows: TGTGCCAGCAGCGTATTAGCGGGAGGGGCCCACGAGCAGTACTTC. It codes for CASSVLAGGAHEQYF.